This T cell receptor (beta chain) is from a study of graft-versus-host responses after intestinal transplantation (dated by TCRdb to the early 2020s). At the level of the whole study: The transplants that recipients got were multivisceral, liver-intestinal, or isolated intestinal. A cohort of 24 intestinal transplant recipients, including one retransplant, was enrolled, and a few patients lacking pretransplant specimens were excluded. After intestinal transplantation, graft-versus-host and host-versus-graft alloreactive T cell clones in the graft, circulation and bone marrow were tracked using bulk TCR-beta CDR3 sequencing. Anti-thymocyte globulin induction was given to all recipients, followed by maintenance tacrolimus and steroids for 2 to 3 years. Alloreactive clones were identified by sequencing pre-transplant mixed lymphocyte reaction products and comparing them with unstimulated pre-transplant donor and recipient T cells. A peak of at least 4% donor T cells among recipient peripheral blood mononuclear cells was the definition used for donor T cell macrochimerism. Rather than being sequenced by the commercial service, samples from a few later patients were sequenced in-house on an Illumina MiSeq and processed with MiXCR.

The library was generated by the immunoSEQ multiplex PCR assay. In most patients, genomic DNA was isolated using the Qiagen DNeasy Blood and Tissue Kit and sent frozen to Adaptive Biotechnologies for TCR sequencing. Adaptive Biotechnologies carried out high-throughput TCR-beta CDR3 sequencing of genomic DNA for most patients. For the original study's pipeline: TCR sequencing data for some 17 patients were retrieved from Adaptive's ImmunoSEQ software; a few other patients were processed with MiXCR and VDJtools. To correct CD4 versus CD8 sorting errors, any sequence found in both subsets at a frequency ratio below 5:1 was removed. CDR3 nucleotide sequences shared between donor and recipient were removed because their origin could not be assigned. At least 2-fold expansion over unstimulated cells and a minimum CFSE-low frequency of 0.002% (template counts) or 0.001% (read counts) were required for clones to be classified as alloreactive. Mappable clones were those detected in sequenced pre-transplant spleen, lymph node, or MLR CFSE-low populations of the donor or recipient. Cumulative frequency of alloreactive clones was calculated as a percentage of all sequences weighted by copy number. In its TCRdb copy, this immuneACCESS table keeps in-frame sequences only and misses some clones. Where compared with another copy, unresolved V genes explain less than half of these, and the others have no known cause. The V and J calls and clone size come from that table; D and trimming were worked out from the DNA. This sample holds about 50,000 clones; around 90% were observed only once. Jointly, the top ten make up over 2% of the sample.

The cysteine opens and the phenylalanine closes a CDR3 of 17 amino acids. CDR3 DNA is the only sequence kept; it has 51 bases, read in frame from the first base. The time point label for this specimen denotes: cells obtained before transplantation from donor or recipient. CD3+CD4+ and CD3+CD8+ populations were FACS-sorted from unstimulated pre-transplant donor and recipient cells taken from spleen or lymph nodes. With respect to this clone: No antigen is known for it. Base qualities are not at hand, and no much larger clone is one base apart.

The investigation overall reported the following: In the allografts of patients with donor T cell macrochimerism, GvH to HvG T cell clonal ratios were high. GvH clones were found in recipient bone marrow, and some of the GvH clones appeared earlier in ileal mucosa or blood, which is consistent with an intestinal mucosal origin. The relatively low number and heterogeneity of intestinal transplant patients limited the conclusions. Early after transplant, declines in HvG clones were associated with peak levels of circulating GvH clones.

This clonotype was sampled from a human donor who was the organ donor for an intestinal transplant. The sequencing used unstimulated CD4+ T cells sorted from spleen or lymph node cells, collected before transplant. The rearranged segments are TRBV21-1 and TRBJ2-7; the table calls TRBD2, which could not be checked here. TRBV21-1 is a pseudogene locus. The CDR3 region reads CARKGTGRLAGGYEQYF. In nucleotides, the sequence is TGTGCCAGAAAAGGGACAGGTCGACTAGCGGGAGGTTACGAGCAGTACTTC.